The present T cell receptor (beta chain) was sequenced within a study of T-cell memory formation after mild COVID-19 (TCRdb year 2021). Broadly, across the study: TCR sequence clusters from the two donors were largely donor specific. In two donors, T-cell clones that expanded and contracted after mild COVID-19 were tracked by sequencing TCRalpha and TCRbeta repertoires over time. The cohort comprised two young, previously healthy adult volunteers, one female and one male. The paper's findings and limits, for the study overall: Contracting CD4+ clones turned up mainly in the CM and EM memory subsets, whereas EMRA was where CD8+ clones were enriched. SARS-CoV-2 specificity of the second-wave clones peaking on day 37 was not confirmed. The study included only a couple of mild cases, and larger cohorts that include severe cases with pre-infection samples were judged to be necessary. Some responding clones were detected in pre-infection memory, suggesting pre-existing cross-reactive memory T cells joined the SARS-CoV-2 response. Clones contracting from day 15 to 85 had balanced CD4/CD8 phenotypes, while a second wave expanding from day 15 to 37 was biased towards CD4+.

Instrument on record: Illumina NovaSeq 6000. Using 5'RACE with constant-segment primers, TCRalpha and TCRbeta cDNA libraries were constructed, with sample barcodes and unique molecular identifiers added in the process. RNA was extracted from every sample with Trizol reagent. Libraries were amplified in two PCR steps, with a second sample barcode and Illumina TruSeq adapters added in the second step. Sequencing of libraries was performed on an Illumina NovaSeq with 2 x 150 bp paired-end reads. For the original study's pipeline: Demultiplexing of reads and collapsing into UMI-guided consensus sequences were performed with migec v1.2.7. Using mixcr v2.1.11, UMI consensuses were aligned to TRA and TRB V and J templates and then assembled into clonotypes. A clonotype was counted as expanded or contracted only if both edgeR and NoisET called the change significant, with noise models trained on biological replicates. For edgeR calls, the cutoffs were a false discovery rate-adjusted p below 0.01 and a log2 fold-change threshold of 1. PCA with hierarchical clustering of max-normalized trajectories of the 1000 most abundant clonotypes was used as exploratory dynamics analysis. Separately sequenced CD4+ and CD8+ repertoires were used to assign the CD4 or CD8 phenotype of responding clones. TCRdb ran its own pipeline on the public reads, namely fastp trimming at Q25 and MiXCR clone calling, and kept in-frame beta chains. For every CDR3 protein sequence, its rows merge into one entry that carries the most common genes and DNA. The V and J calls here are based on TCRdb, not the publication. Counted in this sample were 120,000 or so distinct CDR3 sequences; approximately 15% of them appeared once. The ten most abundant clones make up roughly 5% of the sample.

Per the germline V gene, SGHRS is the CDR1 and YFSETQ is the CDR2. V and J are truncated by 8 bases and 5 bases respectively, leaving an intervening sequence of 19 bases. From its cysteine to its phenylalanine, the CDR3 spans 14 amino acids. Only the CDR3 DNA stays, 42 bases, in frame from base 1. The table lists this clonotype with a few counts. Its antigen is not yet known. No base quality values were provided; no much bigger clone lies one nucleotide off. PBMCs were isolated by Ficoll-Paque density gradient centrifugation. Sequenced: PBMCs or a T cell subset sorted from them (not recorded which). The source of this sequence is a young man who had mild COVID-19 (a few samples of this study predate the infection). The sample titles of this study are shuffled in the database, so cell type and time point are left out; the donor was told from shared clones. The sequence joins TRBV5-1 to TRBJ2-5, with an unclear D gene assignment. The sequence in DNA is TGCGCCAGTACGGCCTTTCCCCCCGGGGAGACCCAGTACTTC. It is translated as CASTAFPPGETQYF. The CDR3, completed at both ends by the reference TRBV5-1 and TRBJ2-5 genes, gives the full variable domain KAGVTQTPRYLIKTRGQQVTLSCSPISGHRSVSWYQQTPGQGLQFLFEYFSETQRNKGNFPGRFSGRQFSNSRSEMNVSTLELGDSALYLCASTAFPPGETQYFGPGTRLLVL.